The 21 T cell receptor beta chains below all came from one sample that was sequenced in a study of T cells in Graves' hyperthyroidism and ophthalmopathy. Regions amplified from RNA transcripts were the TCR beta CDR3 regions. The primer set for the first-round RT-PCR of the TCR CDR3 was HTBI. MiXCR, applied by TCRdb to the multiplex PCR reads, yields one record per CDR3 protein. The sample contains about 640,000 distinct CDR3 sequences, roughly 20% of which appear only once. Sequenced sample: blood. These receptors were obtained from a man younger than 40 with Graves' ophthalmopathy.

The chain carries TRBV12-3 or TRBV12-4 and TRBJ2-3; 11 nucleotides align to TRBD2. There are 17 residues in the CDR3. Losses at the gene ends were 5 bases for V and 0 bases for J; bases not matched to a gene: 7. This chain's CDR3 is CASSRPGTSGSTDTQYF. The DNA for the CDR3 is TGTGCCAGCAGTCGACCCGGGACTAGCGGTAGCACAGATACGCAGTATTTT.

This chain joins TRBV5-6 and TRBJ2-7, with 8 bases lining up with TRBD1. The germline CDR1 and CDR2 sequences are SGHDT and YYEEEE. V gave up 4 bases and J gave up 2 bases; unmatched junction bases: 8. The CDR3 has 15 residues. CDR3 nucleotide sequence: TGTGCCAGCAGCCCGACAGGGGTAAGCGCCTACGAGCAGTACTTC. Its protein product is CASSPTGVSAYEQYF.

The chain links TRBV20-1 to TRBJ1-2, with TRBD1 identical over 9 bases. Germline assignment: CDR1 DFQATT and CDR2 SNEGSKA (reference sequence). The ends lost 6 bases at V and 8 bases at J; junction bases unmatched: 7. CDR3 length: 12 residues. CDR3 in amino acids: CSARWTGVGYTF. Here the CDR3 DNA reads TGCAGTGCCCGATGGACAGGGGTGGGCTACACCTTC.

This clonotype was seen many times. The rearrangement links TRBV3-1 to TRBJ2-7; TRBD2 agrees at 7 bases. In germline, CDR1 is LGHDT, CDR2 YNNKEL (reference sequence). The CDR3 has 19 amino acids. Trimming at V came to 0 bases and at J to 4 bases, leaving 18 bases not matched to a gene. This chain's CDR3 is CASSQDRLARKGGTYEQYF. CDR3 bases: TGTGCCAGCAGCCAAGATAGGCTAGCGAGGAAGGGAGGGACTTACGAGCAGTACTTC.

In DNA, the CDR3 is TGCAGCGTAGGGACAGGGCCAGGGCCCTACACTGAAGCTTTCTTT. Amino acid sequence: CSVGTGPGPYTEAFF. This sequence joins TRBV29-1 and TRBJ1-1; TRBD1 matches 9 bases. V lost 6 bases and J lost 3; bases outside the gene matches: 11. Germline assignment: CDR1 SQVTM and CDR2 ANQGSEA. The CDR3 is made up of 15 amino acids.

This clonotype was seen many times. The chain recombines TRBV30 with TRBJ2-1; D perhaps matches TRBD2 (6 bases). Trimming took off 1 base at V and 7 bases at J, with 14 bases between the two ends. This CDR3 spans 14 amino acids. The germline CDR1 and CDR2 sequences are GTSNPN and SVGIG (reference sequence). The CDR3 coding sequence is TGTGCCTGGAGTGACTGGAGGGCCGGGAATGAGCAGTTCTTC. It translates to CAWSDWRAGNEQFF.

The V and J genes are TRBV20-1 and TRBJ2-4, with D perhaps matching TRBD1 (6 bases). The V end was cut by 3 bases, the J end by 7 bases, with 13 bases between. Germline V gives CDR1 DFQATT, CDR2 SNEGSKA (reference sequence). This CDR3 has 13 amino acids. The CDR3 spells CSASQGTGNIQYF. CDR3 coding DNA: TGCAGTGCTAGCCAGGGGACGGGGAACATTCAGTACTTC.

This clonotype was counted only a few times. The chain is built from TRBV18 and TRBJ2-2, with 10 bases matching TRBD1. This CDR3 region has 16 residues. The V gene's germline CDR1 is KGHSH and CDR2 LQKENI. V shed 5 bases and J 2 bases; nucleotides not matched to a gene: 5. The CDR3 protein is CASSSGTGDNTGELFF. CDR3 nucleotide sequence: TGTGCCAGCTCATCCGGGACAGGGGATAACACCGGGGAGCTGTTTTTT.

This clonotype was observed at least ten times. V usage is TRBV28 and J usage is TRBJ2-3; either TRBD1 or TRBD2 may supply D (5 bases each). The CDR3 is made up of 15 amino acids. Germline CDR1 is MDHEN and CDR2 is SYDVKM. V dropped 3 bases and J dropped 1 base, with 11 bases sitting between them. In DNA form, the CDR3 reads TGTGCCAGCAGTTTCCCGGGACCTCGCACAGATACGCAGTATTTT. Translating gives CASSFPGPRTDTQYF.

This clonotype has only one observation. The chain is built from TRBV12-3 or TRBV12-4 and TRBJ2-2; tentative D call: TRBD2 (6 bases). Trimming took 7 bases from V and 6 from J, leaving 15 bases between them. CDR3 length equals 14 residues. The CDR3, as DNA: TGTGCCAGCACTCAGGACGGAGGGTCCGGGGAGCTGTTTTTT. Translation: CASTQDGGSGELFF.

Note on this clonotype: A much larger clone lies a single base off, so this may be a read error. The V gene is TRBV30, the J gene TRBJ1-1; 9 positions match TRBD1. The CDR3 runs to 13 residues. The V gene end was trimmed by 2 bases and the J gene end by 3 bases; junction bases not matched to a gene: 1. CDR1 is GTSNPN, CDR2 SVGIG, per germline (reference sequence). CDR3 residues: CAWSWTGDTEAFF. The CDR3 coding sequence is TGTGCCTGGAGTTGGACAGGGGACACTGAAGCTTTCTTT.

This chain joins TRBV20-1 and TRBJ1-2; possibly TRBD1 for D (5 bases). Per germline, CDR1 DFQATT and CDR2 SNEGSKA (reference sequence). The CDR3 contains 13 residues. V was pared by 0 bases and J by 8 bases, with 13 bases between. DNA for the CDR3: TGCAGTGCTAGAGACGGGACCCGGGGAGGCTACACCTTC. Its protein is CSARDGTRGGYTF.

As concerns this clonotype: A much larger clone differs from this one at a single base, so this may be a read error. This chain connects TRBV28 to TRBJ1-2; a weak D match, TRBD1 (6 bases). The germline gives CDR1 MDHEN, CDR2 SYDVKM. Trimming cost V 3 bases and J 8 bases, with 13 bases left between them. This CDR3 comprises 13 residues. CDR3 protein: CASSFWGADGYTF. CDR3 in DNA: TGTGCCAGCAGTTTCTGGGGGGCGGACGGCTACACCTTC.

The chain uses TRBV27 and TRBJ2-7; TRBD1 is a possible D gene (5 bases). CDR3 length: 14 amino acids. Looked up from germline, CDR1 is MNHEY and CDR2 is SMNVEV (reference sequence). V gave up 1 base and J gave up 2 bases, with 9 bases separating them. In DNA, the CDR3 is TGTGCCAGCAGTTTATTCGAAGGGGCCTACGAGCAGTACTTC. It yields the protein CASSLFEGAYEQYF.

This chain joins TRBV20-1 and TRBJ2-4; D possibly corresponds to TRBD1 (5 bases). The CDR3 spans 15 residues. Trimming removed 2 bases from V and 0 bases from J, with 11 bases in between. Germline loops: CDR1 DFQATT, CDR2 SNEGSKA (reference sequence). CDR3 loop: CSARPRTLAKNIQYF. The CDR3 DNA reads TGCAGTGCTAGACCACGGACACTAGCCAAAAACATTCAGTACTTC.

This clonotype was counted a few times. In DNA form, the CDR3 reads TGCGCCAGCAGCCACACAACGGGACAGGGGACCTACGAGCAGTACTTC. Translation: CASSHTTGQGTYEQYF. This chain links TRBV4-3 with TRBJ2-7; TRBD1 matches 10 bases. The CDR3 contains 16 residues. The V gene's germline CDR1 is LGHNA and CDR2 YSLEER. Losses at the gene ends were 3 bases for V and 2 bases for J; bases not matched to a gene: 7.

This clonotype was seen at least ten times. This chain uses TRBV5-5 with TRBJ2-7; TRBD1 matches at 8 bases. Germline CDR1 SGHKS, CDR2 YYEKEE (reference sequence). V was pared by 4 bases and J by 2 bases, with 2 bases of the junction left unmatched. This CDR3 is 13 amino acids long. The CDR3 is CASSPDRAYEQYF. CDR3 bases: TGTGCCAGCAGCCCGGACAGGGCCTACGAGCAGTACTTC.

This clonotype was counted only a few times. The chain carries TRBV5-1 and TRBJ2-2; TRBD2 matches 16 bases. CDR3 length: 19 amino acids. Germline V lookup: CDR1 SGHRS, CDR2 YFSETQ. Trimming at V came to 4 bases and at J to 6 bases, leaving 12 bases not matched to a gene. The CDR3 DNA is TGCGCCAGCAGCGGCAATACCGGGACTAGCGGGAGGGCCTCCGGGGAGCTGTTTTTT. Amino acid sequence: CASSGNTGTSGRASGELFF.

This chain uses TRBV20-1 with TRBJ1-5; 8 positions match TRBD1. Germline assignment: CDR1 DFQATT and CDR2 SNEGSKA (reference sequence). With V trimmed by 3 bases and J by 0 bases, 10 bases remained unmatched. The CDR3 is 17 residues long. CDR3: CSASGTGVSNSNQPQHF. The CDR3 nucleotides are TGCAGTGCTAGCGGGACAGGAGTTTCTAATAGCAATCAGCCCCAGCATTTT.

V usage is TRBV4-2 and J usage is TRBJ1-1, with D tentatively TRBD1 (6 bases). The CDR3 length is 15 residues. Per germline, CDR1 LGHNA and CDR2 YNFKEQ. V was shortened by 1 base and J by 5 bases, with 14 bases between the two germline ends. CDR3 in amino acids: CASSQGQARSTEAFF. The CDR3 DNA is TGTGCCAGCAGCCAAGGACAGGCAAGAAGTACTGAAGCTTTCTTT.

The genes are TRBV4-3 and TRBJ1-1, with TRBD1 as a possible D gene (5 bases). Between the trimmed V and J ends, which lost 0 bases and 0 bases, there was a span of 5 bases. This CDR3 is built from 14 residues. Germline lookup yields CDR1 LGHNA and CDR2 YSLEER. CDR3 nucleotide sequence: TGCGCCAGCAGCCAAGAAGGGGTGAACACTGAAGCTTTCTTT. Translating gives CASSQEGVNTEAFF.